Included here is one TCR beta chain sequence, with context. This sample is part of a study of immune cell composition in non-small cell lung cancer. Turning to the study itself: Histologic subtype was mainly adenocarcinoma or squamous cell carcinoma.

The assay was immunoSEQ multiplex PCR, and TCRdb's table has in-frame clones only and misses some. Of about 2,500 clones in the sample, roughly 84% are singletons; the top ten hold roughly 7%. The germline V gene encodes CDR1 SGHRS and CDR2 YFSETQ. After removal of 2 bases from V and 4 bases from J, the junction contained 5 bases not matched to a gene. The CDR3 runs 17 residues. Sequencing input: lung tumor tissue. This sequence joins TRBV5-1 and TRBJ2-2; 13 nucleotides agree with TRBD2. The sequence was collected from a human donor with non-small cell lung cancer. The CDR3: CASSLLAGGPSTGELFF. CDR3 DNA: TGCGCCAGCAGCTTACTAGCGGGAGGGCCAAGCACCGGGGAGCTGTTTTTT.